At least ten counts were recorded for the clone carrying this T cell receptor (beta chain). The sample comes from a study of identical twins. The CDR3 is 13 residues long. CDR1 is DFQATT and CDR2 is SNEGSKA in the germline V gene (reference sequence). V lost 2 bases, J lost 4 bases, and 6 bases lay in between. TCRdb called the 5' RACE reads again in MiXCR, with one record for every CDR3 protein. The sample has about 660,000 distinct CDR3 sequences; over 8.5% are singletons. The same data also contributed to another study, on yellow fever vaccine responses in identical twins.

The chain has TRBV20-1 and TRBJ2-6; the D is unclear. Sequencing used PBMCs. The receptor was isolated from a woman under 30 in good health. The CDR3 DNA reads as TGCAGTGCTAGACGAGGAGGGGCCAACGTCCTGACTTTC. It is translated as CSARRGGANVLTF.